A single sample gave rise to the 16 T cell receptor beta chains below, sequenced in a study of control samples from healthy donors and cancer patients. The data were produced by immunoSEQ multiplex PCR, yet TCRdb's version contains in-frame clones alone and is incomplete. This table holds 100,000 to 150,000 clones, approximately 91% found once. Material for sequencing was blood. The source of these receptors is a woman between 18 and 29 years old in good health.

The chain joins TRBV5-4 to TRBJ2-7; D is undetermined. Trimming shortened V by 0 bases and J by 5 bases, and 9 bases separated the two germline ends. The CDR3 has 13 residues. The germline gives CDR1 SGHNT, CDR2 YYREEE (reference sequence). The CDR3 sequence: CASSLAGTDEQYF. DNA of the CDR3: TGTGCCAGCAGCTTGGCAGGTACGGACGAGCAGTACTTC.

The chain recombines TRBV4-3 with TRBJ2-2, with D unresolved. CDR1 LGHNA and CDR2 YSLEER come from the germline V gene. Trimming removed 1 base at V and 3 bases at J, with 6 bases between. There are 14 residues in the CDR3. The CDR3 is CASSQGQYTGELFF. As DNA, the CDR3 is TGCGCCAGCAGCCAAGGGCAATACACCGGGGAGCTGTTTTTT.

This clone was counted once. The chain employs TRBV29-1 and TRBJ1-3, with TRBD1 as a possible D gene (6 bases). The CDR3 is 14 amino acids. The germline V and J ends were trimmed by 4 bases and 0 bases, with 10 bases remaining between them. Germline CDR1 reads SQVTM; CDR2 reads ANQGSEA. The CDR3 sequence is CSVGGGNSGNTIYF. The CDR3 DNA is TGCAGCGTTGGAGGGGGTAACTCTGGAAACACCATATATTTT. The whole variable domain, filled in from reference TRBV29-1 and TRBJ1-3, reads SAVISQKPSRDICQRGTSLTIQCQVDSQVTMMFWYRQQPGQSLTLIATANQGSEATYESGFVIDKFPISRPNLTFSTLTVSNMSPEDSSIYLCSVGGGNSGNTIYFGEGSWLTVV.

V gene TRBV24-1 combines with J gene TRBJ2-3; weak D call: TRBD2 (5 bases). Deletions cut 4 bases from V and 6 bases from J, with 13 bases between. The CDR3 consists of 14 residues. Germline CDR1 KGHDR, CDR2 SFDVKD. CDR3: CATSDRGYGDTQYF. DNA of the CDR3: TGTGCCACCAGTGACAGAGGGTATGGGGATACGCAGTATTTT.

V gene TRBV19 combines with J gene TRBJ1-1, with no clear D. The CDR3 length is 11 residues. Trimming removed 9 bases from V and 5 bases from J, with 10 bases in between. Germline CDR1 and CDR2: LNHDA and SQIVND (reference sequence). The CDR3 reads CASRLMTEAFF. CDR3 bases: TGTGCCAGCCGGCTCATGACTGAAGCTTTCTTT. The variable domain in full, with the rest retrieved from reference TRBV19 and TRBJ1-1, is DGGITQSPKYLFRKEGQNVTLSCEQNLNHDAMYWYRQDPGQGLRLIYYSQIVNDFQKGDIAEGYSVSREKKESFPLTVTSAQKNPTAFYLCASRLMTEAFFGQGTRLTVV.

The chain uses TRBV7-3 and TRBJ2-1; possible D gene TRBD2, 6 bases. Trimming took off 5 bases at V and 3 bases at J, with 11 bases between the two ends. CDR3 length: 14 amino acids. In germline, CDR1 is SGHTA, CDR2 FQGTGA. CDR3 residues: CASSQLGGYNEQFF. DNA for the CDR3: TGTGCCAGCAGCCAGCTGGGGGGCTACAATGAGCAGTTCTTC.

Only one count was recorded for this clone. V usage is TRBV4-3 and J usage is TRBJ2-1, with 7 positions matching TRBD2. The CDR3 contains 15 residues. Germline V gives CDR1 LGHNA, CDR2 YSLEER. The V gene end was trimmed by 4 bases and the J gene end by 3 bases; junction bases not matched to a gene: 6. The CDR3 here is CASSPGTTVYNEQFF. CDR3 in DNA: TGCGCCAGCAGCCCCGGGACTACGGTCTACAATGAGCAGTTCTTC.

The V call is TRBV5-4, the J call TRBJ2-5; TRBD2 aligns across 8 bases. The germline V gene encodes CDR1 SGHNT and CDR2 YYREEE (reference sequence). The junction had 4 bases not matched to a gene; V was cut back by 1 base and J by 2 bases. This CDR3 comprises 15 residues. The CDR3 DNA follows: TGTGCCAGCAGCTTGTCTAGCGGGCCTCAAGAGACCCAGTACTTC. Protein sequence: CASSLSSGPQETQYF.

The gene calls are TRBV5-6 and TRBJ2-7; 8 bases match TRBD1. The CDR3 contains 16 residues. V shed 4 bases and J 3 bases; nucleotides not matched to a gene: 12. Germline-derived CDR1 and CDR2 are SGHDT and YYEEEE. Written as DNA, the CDR3 is TGTGCCAGCAGCCCCGCTGGGACAGGTATTTACTACGAGCAGTACTTC. Protein product: CASSPAGTGIYYEQYF.

The chain carries TRBV7-2 and TRBJ2-3, with TRBD2 matching 11 bases. This CDR3 region has 17 residues. Trimming cost V 1 base and J 7 bases; bases outside gene matches: 10. The germline V gene encodes CDR1 SGHTA and CDR2 FQGNSA. The CDR3: CASSLDISGRASNTQYF. In DNA form, the CDR3 reads TGTGCCAGCAGCTTAGATATTAGCGGGAGGGCCTCGAATACGCAGTATTTT.

The table lists this clone with a count of one. The rearrangement links TRBV9 to TRBJ2-7; D is undetermined. Germline assignment: CDR1 SGDLS and CDR2 YYNGEE. V shed 2 bases and J shed 0 bases, with 12 bases lying between them. CDR3 length equals 15 residues. DNA of the CDR3: TGTGCCAGCAGCGTGGACGGGTCGAGCTCCTACGAGCAGTACTTC. This sequence encodes CASSVDGSSSYEQYF.

This clone was observed a single time. The J gene is TRBJ1-5, the V gene TRBV28; D uncertain. Germline loops: CDR1 MDHEN, CDR2 SYDVKM. The CDR3 loop spans 19 amino acids. V lost 2 bases, J lost 4 bases, and 24 bases lay in between. The chain's CDR3 is CASSLISWSIKTANQPQHF. The CDR3 coding sequence is TGTGCCAGCAGTTTAATTTCCTGGTCCATCAAAACGGCTAATCAGCCCCAGCATTTT.

The V and J genes are TRBV4-2 and TRBJ1-2; D call uncertain. CDR3 length: 14 residues. The V and J ends lost 1 base and 0 bases respectively, with 6 bases between them. The germline CDR1 and CDR2 sequences are LGHNA and YNFKEQ. Here the CDR3 DNA reads TGTGCCAGCAGCCAAGGGGGAACTAACTATGGCTACACCTTC. This gives the protein CASSQGGTNYGYTF.

This clone was observed a single time. The chain couples TRBV4-3 to TRBJ1-6, with D hard to call. The V gene's germline CDR1 is LGHNA and CDR2 YSLEER. V lost 2 bases, J lost 6 bases, and 2 bases lay in between. This CDR3 spans 12 amino acids. CDR3 region: CASSQLNSPLHF. In DNA form, the CDR3 reads TGCGCCAGCAGCCAACTTAATTCACCCCTCCACTTT.

The rearrangement uses TRBV5-4 and TRBJ2-4; TRBD2 is a possible D gene (5 bases). Between the trimmed V and J ends, which lost 4 bases and 5 bases, there was a span of 13 bases. The germline V gene encodes CDR1 SGHNT and CDR2 YYREEE (reference sequence). This CDR3 spans 14 amino acids. The CDR3 here is CASSLPGYENIQYF. DNA for the CDR3: TGTGCCAGCAGCCTGCCGGGGTATGAAAACATTCAGTACTTC.

The rearrangement uses TRBV21-1 and TRBJ1-5. TRBV21-1 is tagged as a pseudogene. The length of the CDR3 is 18 residues. CDR3 region: CASSKFESFSEFDQPQHF. In DNA, the CDR3 is TGTGCCAGCAGCAAGTTCGAGAGTTTTTCGGAATTCGATCAGCCCCAGCATTTT.